Sequencing of this TCR beta chain was carried out in a study of spatial heterogeneity in lung cancer (dated by TCRdb to between 2018 and 2021). Some background on the complete study: Beta-chain transcripts were consistently detected in greater numbers than alpha-chain transcripts, which likely reflects a higher abundance of beta-chain transcripts. In the raw uncorrected reads, each unique combination of TCR and UMI appeared on average more than ten times. The study quantitatively compared TCR alpha and beta repertoires across multiple tumor regions, matched nontumor lung and blood in non-small cell lung cancer. TCR repertoire features were related to nonsynonymous mutation counts determined by whole-exome sequencing of tumor tissue. At surgery, hundreds of tumor regions, approximately 64 matched nontumor lung samples and about 56 PBMC samples were TCR-sequenced for both alpha and beta chains. Study-wide findings and limitations: Ubiquitous expanded tumor TCRs were found in blood more often at tumor resection than at routine follow-up. Confirming at a functional level the hypothesis that regional TCRs recognize regional mutations was considered to require additional single-cell paired TCR alpha and beta sequencing.

This clonotype was seen ten or more times. Which antigen it targets is not known. Per-base qualities were not stored, and no clone one base away is much larger. CDR1 DFQATT and CDR2 SNEGSKA are derived from the germline V gene (reference sequence). The CDR3 has 15 amino acids, counting the end cysteine and phenylalanine. The read is trimmed to its CDR3 DNA, 45 bases read in frame from base 1. The junction shows trimming of 0 bases on V and 6 bases on J, plus 17 bases between the germline ends. The time point label, as the study defines it: sample taken at primary tumor resection. Donors were some 70 patients with early-stage, untreated non-small cell lung cancer from the lung TRACERx cohort. TCR sequencing used whole RNA extracted from tumor and nontumor lung tissue, or from cryopreserved PBMC samples, without cell sorting. Only patients with enough RNA available from two or more tumor regions were chosen for TCR sequencing.

Receptor libraries were prepared by 5' RACE. Sequencer: NextSeq 500. The TCR library protocol attached a unique molecular identifier to each TCR cDNA molecule to allow correction of PCR and sequencing errors. The original methods were these. Decombinator tools were used for TCR identification, UMI-based error correction and CDR3 extraction. Expanded TCRs were defined as those above a frequency of 2 per 1,000, corresponding to the top 1% of the tumor frequency distribution. Renyi diversity was calculated using the R vegan package after each repertoire was subsampled 100 times to 5,000 TCRs. To build CDR3 similarity networks, amino acid triplet string-kernel similarity was used, and CDR3s were connected when their pairwise similarity was above 0.82. Using fastp at Q25 and MiXCR, TCRdb reprocessed the public reads and kept productive beta chains. Entries that share a CDR3 protein sequence are merged under the most common genes and DNA. The V and J calls were determined by TCRdb, not by the authors. Counted in this sample were about 22,000 distinct CDR3 sequences; less than 6% of them appeared once. The ten largest clones add up to less than 35% of the sample.

The chain links TRBV20-1 with TRBJ1-2, and TRBD1 may be the D gene, going by 6 matching bases. Source: PBMCs, taken at surgery. The clonotype originates from a male donor with early-stage non-small cell lung cancer. The DNA sequence follows: TGCAGTGCTAGAGATCGCGCGGGGGGGCGCGATGGCTACACCTTC. It encodes CSARDRAGGRDGYTF.